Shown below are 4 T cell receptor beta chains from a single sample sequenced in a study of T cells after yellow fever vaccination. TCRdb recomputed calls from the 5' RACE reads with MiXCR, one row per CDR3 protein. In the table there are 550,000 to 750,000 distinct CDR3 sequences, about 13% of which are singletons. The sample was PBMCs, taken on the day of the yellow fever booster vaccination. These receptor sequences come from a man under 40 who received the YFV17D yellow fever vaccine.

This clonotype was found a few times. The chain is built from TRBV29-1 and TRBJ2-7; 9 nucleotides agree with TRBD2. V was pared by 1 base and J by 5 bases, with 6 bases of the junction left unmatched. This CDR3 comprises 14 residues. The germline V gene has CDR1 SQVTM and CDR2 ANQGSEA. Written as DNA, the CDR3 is TGCAGCGTTGAAGGCGGCGGGAGGGCAAACGAGCAGTACTTC. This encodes CSVEGGGRANEQYF.

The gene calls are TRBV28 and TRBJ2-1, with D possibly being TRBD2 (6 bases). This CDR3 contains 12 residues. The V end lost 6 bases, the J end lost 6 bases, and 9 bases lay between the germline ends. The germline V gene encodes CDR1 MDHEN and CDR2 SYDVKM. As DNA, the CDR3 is TGTGCCAGCAGAAAGACTAGCAATGAGCAGTTCTTC. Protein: CASRKTSNEQFF.

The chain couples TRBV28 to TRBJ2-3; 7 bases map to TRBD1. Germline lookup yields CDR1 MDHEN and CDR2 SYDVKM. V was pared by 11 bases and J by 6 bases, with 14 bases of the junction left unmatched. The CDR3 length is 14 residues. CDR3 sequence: CAGKDTGVADTQYF. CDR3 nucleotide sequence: TGTGCCGGGAAGGACACAGGGGTTGCGGATACGCAGTATTTT.

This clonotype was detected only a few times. The CDR3 DNA reads as TGTGCCAGCAGCTTAGGGGCAGAACGCTCCTACGAGCAGTACTTC. Its protein product is CASSLGAERSYEQYF. The chain has TRBV7-9 and TRBJ2-7; D gene unclear. Germline loops: CDR1 SEHNR, CDR2 FQNEAQ (reference sequence). Trimming shortened V by 1 base and J by 0 bases, and 10 bases separated the two germline ends. The length of the CDR3 is 15 residues.